The clone carrying this TCR beta chain was counted between two and nine times. What it binds is unknown. This sample is part of a study of T cells in Graves' hyperthyroidism and ophthalmopathy. CDR3 size: 15 residues. V lost 5 bases, J lost 1 base, and 14 bases lay in between. Germline CDR1 and CDR2: LNHDA and SQIVND (reference sequence). Regions amplified from RNA transcripts were the TCR beta CDR3 regions. Researchers ran a first-round RT-PCR on the TCR CDR3 using the HTBI primer set. TCRdb recomputed calls from the multiplex PCR reads with MiXCR, one row per CDR3 protein. Found here are about 400,000 distinct CDR3 sequences, about 14% of them singletons; the top ten hold about 13%. Ophthalmopathy patients showed a Clinical Activity Score of at least 3, NOSPECS grade of at least 4 and duration under 3 months. Source material for PBMCs was less than 12 ml fresh peripheral blood. Study-wide points: Blood also showed most of the thyroid clonotypes that were expanded above 0.001.

Sample: blood. This rearrangement joins TRBV19 to TRBJ1-1, with D perhaps matching TRBD1 (5 bases). The receptor was derived from a man aged 18-30 years with Graves' ophthalmopathy. This chain's CDR3 is CASSYLQESNTEAFF. CDR3 sequence (DNA): TGTGCCAGTAGTTACCTACAGGAGTCGAACACTGAAGCTTTCTTT.